This section outlines one T cell receptor beta chain sequence together with its context. The source of the sample is a study of blood T cell repertoires in COVID-19. For the study at large: Material from acute and convalescent COVID-19 was sourced from the United States, Italy and Spain. T cells, B-cell-depleted T cells, or PBMCs provided the cDNA or gDNA that served as material.

Recruitment covered 20 to 25 US areas and drew participants whose ages spanned about 18 to 90 years. Cohorts were assigned according to the clinical history that participants reported. Germline V lookup: CDR1 SGHVS, CDR2 FQNEAQ. The V end was cut by 7 bases, the J end by 7 bases, with 16 bases between. CDR3 length: 13 amino acids. The assay was immunoSEQ multiplex PCR, and TCRdb's table has in-frame clones only and misses some. This sample has 390,000 or so clones, with around 83% found just once. The chain carries TRBV7-8 and TRBJ1-1; D is uncertain. Source material: PBMCs or T cells enriched from blood (not recorded which). This clonotype was sampled from a woman aged 50 to 65 who had recovered from COVID-19. CDR3 sequence: CASTSVGRNEAFF. CDR3 sequence (DNA): TGTGCCAGCACCTCCGTCGGGAGGAATGAAGCTTTCTTT.